The 28 T cell receptor beta chains given below trace back to one sample, sequenced in a study of cytomegalovirus exposure and HLA in healthy donors. PCR involved 60 Vbeta and 13 Jbeta primers. The assay was immunoSEQ multiplex PCR, and TCRdb's table has in-frame clones only and misses some. The table shows about 92,000 clones, with about 69% occurring only once. The material sequenced was PBMCs. Receptor source: a woman under 30 in good health and CMV-seropositive.

The chain employs TRBV7-9 and TRBJ2-3; tentative D call: TRBD2 (6 bases). The germline gives CDR1 SEHNR, CDR2 FQNEAQ (reference sequence). V dropped 5 bases and J dropped 2 bases, with 17 bases sitting between them. The CDR3 consists of 16 residues. In nucleotides, the CDR3 is TGTGCCAGCAGCGTTGTTAGGGCGGGGAACACAGATACGCAGTATTTT. Its translation is CASSVVRAGNTDTQYF.

V is TRBV19 and J is TRBJ1-1; D is possibly TRBD1 (5 bases). CDR1 is LNHDA and CDR2 is SQIVND in the germline V gene (reference sequence). V lost 8 bases, J lost 2 bases, and 12 bases lay in between. The CDR3 has 13 residues. CDR3 sequence (DNA): TGTGCCAGTTCGACAGCTCTTAACACTGAAGCTTTCTTT. It codes for CASSTALNTEAFF.

J is TRBJ2-7 and V is TRBV21-1; TRBD1 was called by the table and not checked on the DNA. TRBV21-1 is designated a pseudogene. This CDR3 is built from 16 residues. This CDR3 is CASSKSPIQESYEQYF. In DNA form, the CDR3 reads TGTGCCAGCAGCAAATCCCCCATACAGGAGTCCTACGAGCAGTACTTC.

V usage is TRBV6-1 and J usage is TRBJ2-3; D unclear. The V and J ends lost 5 bases and 2 bases respectively, with 11 bases between them. The CDR3 runs to 14 residues. The V gene's germline CDR1 is MNHNS and CDR2 SASEGT. CDR3 bases: TGTGCCAGCAGTAATGACTGGGTCACAGATACGCAGTATTTT. This encodes CASSNDWVTDTQYF.

The rearrangement uses TRBV7-2 and TRBJ1-3, with no clear D. This CDR3 comprises 14 residues. The ends were cut back, 5 bases at V and 0 bases at J, with 8 bases in the middle. Germline V gives CDR1 SGHTA, CDR2 FQGNSA. The CDR3 DNA reads TGTGCCAGCAGCCTGAGTAGCTCTGGAAACACCATATATTTT. This sequence encodes CASSLSSSGNTIYF. Full variable domain (outside the CDR3, taken from reference TRBV7-2 and TRBJ1-3): GAGVSQSPSNKVTEKGKDVELRCDPISGHTALYWYRQSLGQGLEFLIYFQGNSAPDKSGLPSDRFSAERTGGSVSTLTIQRTQQEDSAVYLCASSLSSSGNTIYFGEGSWLTVV.

The genes are TRBV7-6 and TRBJ2-7; D possibly corresponds to TRBD1 (6 bases). Looked up from germline, CDR1 is SGHVS and CDR2 is FNYEAQ. V was shortened by 1 base and J by 4 bases, with 14 bases between the two germline ends. This CDR3 has 15 amino acids. The CDR3 DNA reads as TGTGCCAGCAGCTTAGAACAGGGCCTCCCTTACGAGCAGTACTTC. Protein product: CASSLEQGLPYEQYF.

The chain is built from TRBV9 and TRBJ1-4; 8 bases are shared with TRBD1. V shed 4 bases, J shed 7 bases, and the junction held 9 bases outside the gene matches. Germline V gene sequence: CDR1 SGDLS, CDR2 YYNGEE. This CDR3 region has 15 residues. CDR3 coding DNA: TGTGCCAGCAGCTTCGGACAGGGCGAGGGTGAAAAACTGTTTTTT. Protein product: CASSFGQGEGEKLFF.

The chain is built from TRBV5-1 and TRBJ1-1, with D perhaps TRBD1 (5 bases). The CDR3 is 14 amino acids. Germline lookup yields CDR1 SGHRS and CDR2 YFSETQ. The ends were cut back, 4 bases at V and 4 bases at J, with 14 bases in the middle. DNA of the CDR3: TGCGCCAGCAGCCCAATCGCAGGGCGCACTGAAGCTTTCTTT. It specifies CASSPIAGRTEAFF.

The chain joins TRBV27 to TRBJ2-3; 8 bases are a match to TRBD2. V lost 3 bases and J lost 2; bases outside the gene matches: 7. This CDR3 comprises 16 residues. Germline lookup yields CDR1 MNHEY and CDR2 SMNVEV (reference sequence). This CDR3 is CASSLAAGGATDTQYF. CDR3 DNA: TGTGCCAGCAGTTTGGCGGCCGGGGGGGCCACAGATACGCAGTATTTT.

The genes are TRBV7-9 and TRBJ1-1, with 9 bases that match TRBD1. This CDR3 is built from 15 residues. Trimming at V came to 5 bases and at J to 0 bases, leaving 4 bases not matched to a gene. Looked up from germline, CDR1 is SEHNR and CDR2 is FQNEAQ (reference sequence). Here the CDR3 DNA reads TGTGCCAGCAGCCGCGGGACAGGGATGAACACTGAAGCTTTCTTT. Encoded protein: CASSRGTGMNTEAFF.

This sequence joins TRBV7-7 and TRBJ2-5, with D possibly being TRBD1 (6 bases). The V gene lost 5 bases and the J gene lost 1 base, with 17 bases spanning the gap. The V gene's germline CDR1 is SSHAT and CDR2 FNYEAQ (reference sequence). The CDR3 is made up of 16 amino acids. The CDR3 reads CASSLGAGVPQETQYF. CDR3 DNA: TGTGCCAGCAGCCTAGGGGCAGGGGTGCCCCAAGAGACCCAGTACTTC.

The gene calls are TRBV6-1 and TRBJ1-5, with 7 nucleotides matching TRBD1. The CDR3 totals 16 residues. Germline CDR1 is MNHNS and CDR2 is SASEGT. Trimming at V came to 1 base and at J to 6 bases, leaving 9 bases not matched to a gene. CDR3 nucleotide sequence: TGTGCCAGCAGTGAAGACGGACAGGTACGGGGTCAGCCCCAGCATTTT. Protein sequence: CASSEDGQVRGQPQHF.

This rearrangement joins TRBV27 to TRBJ2-1; no clear D gene. CDR3 length equals 16 residues. V was shortened by 5 bases and J by 0 bases, with 14 bases between the two germline ends. Germline V CDR1 and CDR2: MNHEY, SMNVEV (reference sequence). Here the CDR3 reads CASSPRLESSYNEQFF. In DNA form, the CDR3 reads TGTGCCAGCAGTCCCAGACTGGAAAGCTCCTACAATGAGCAGTTCTTC.

In DNA, the CDR3 is TGTGCCAGCAGTGAAGCGGGACAGGGGGCGCGAGGGGACATTCAGTACTTC. It codes for CASSEAGQGARGDIQYF. The rearrangement uses TRBV25-1 and TRBJ2-4; 12 bases are a match to TRBD1. Germline trimming cut 2 bases from V and 8 bases from J; bases unmatched to any gene: 10. This CDR3 comprises 17 residues. The germline V gene encodes CDR1 MGHDK and CDR2 SYGVNS.

The gene calls are TRBV5-8 and TRBJ1-6; no clear D. With 6 bases removed from V and 8 bases from J, the gap between germline ends came to 12 bases. The CDR3 totals 13 residues. Germline assignment: CDR1 SGHTS and CDR2 YDEGEE. CDR3 sequence (DNA): TGTGCCAGCAACACACAGTTGTATTCACCCCTCCACTTT. Its translation: CASNTQLYSPLHF. Full variable domain (missing parts from reference TRBV5-8 and TRBJ1-6): EAGVTQSPTHLIKTRGQQATLRCSPISGHTSVYWYQQALGLGLQFLLWYDEGEERNRGNFPPRFSGRQFPNYSSELNVNALELEDSALYLCASNTQLYSPLHFGNGTRLTVT.

The chain combines TRBV9 with TRBJ2-2; TRBD2 is a possible D gene (5 bases). The CDR3 loop spans 13 amino acids. V was trimmed by 5 bases and J by 2 bases, leaving 7 bases between them. Per the germline V gene, CDR1 is SGDLS and CDR2 is YYNGEE. The CDR3 sequence is CASREDNTGELFF. The CDR3, as DNA: TGTGCCAGCAGGGAGGATAACACCGGGGAGCTGTTTTTT.

V gene TRBV6-1 combines with J gene TRBJ2-2; 7 bases line up with TRBD1. The CDR3 runs 14 residues. Germline V CDR1 and CDR2: MNHNS, SASEGT. J was trimmed by 5 bases and V by 6 bases; bases with no gene match: 6. The CDR3 is CASSPQGLTGELFF. Written as DNA, the CDR3 is TGTGCCAGCAGCCCACAGGGGCTGACCGGGGAGCTGTTTTTT.

V and J are TRBV5-1 and TRBJ2-5, with TRBD2 identical over 7 bases. Germline CDR1 SGHRS, CDR2 YFSETQ. CDR3 length: 15 residues. After removal of 4 bases from V and 2 bases from J, the junction contained 8 bases not matched to a gene. The CDR3 region has the DNA TGCGCCAGCAGCCCGGACGCGGGAGTACAAGAGACCCAGTACTTC. This codes for CASSPDAGVQETQYF.

This sequence joins TRBV7-3 and TRBJ2-1, with D tentatively TRBD2 (5 bases). The CDR3 sequence is 13 residues long. V was shortened by 5 bases and J by 7 bases, with 12 bases between the two germline ends. Germline values: CDR1 SGHTA, CDR2 FQGTGA. As DNA, the CDR3 is TGTGCCAGCAGCGGGAGTACTGGGAATGAGCAGTTCTTC. Its translation is CASSGSTGNEQFF.

This clone appeared a few times. The chain uses TRBV2 and TRBJ2-7, with D uncertain. Germline V gene data show CDR1 as SNHLY and CDR2 as FYNNEI. Trimming stripped 3 bases from V and 1 base from J, with 4 bases between. The CDR3 runs to 12 residues. The CDR3 here is CASSDSSYEQYF. The CDR3 DNA reads TGTGCCAGCAGTGACAGTTCCTACGAGCAGTACTTC.

The chain links TRBV19 to TRBJ2-1, with TRBD2 identical over 9 bases. This CDR3 has 15 amino acids. Germline-derived CDR1 and CDR2 are LNHDA and SQIVND (reference sequence). Germline trimming cut 6 bases from V and 4 bases from J; bases unmatched to any gene: 7. Here the CDR3 reads CASSPRLAVYNEQFF. CDR3 nucleotides: TGTGCCAGTAGCCCTCGACTAGCGGTTTACAATGAGCAGTTCTTC.

In this sample, this clone turned up once. This chain links TRBV7-9 with TRBJ2-2; D is unclear. V gave up 2 bases and J gave up 2 bases, with 12 bases separating them. The CDR3 spans 16 residues. Germline V lookup: CDR1 SEHNR, CDR2 FQNEAQ (reference sequence). The CDR3 DNA sequence: TGTGCCAGCAGCTTAAAGCTTCCTTCAAACACCGGGGAGCTGTTTTTT. Residues: CASSLKLPSNTGELFF.

The chain employs TRBV4-3 and TRBJ2-1, with 11 bases fitting TRBD2. Germline CDR1 reads LGHNA; CDR2 reads YSLEER. CDR3 size: 15 residues. Trimming took 4 bases from V and 4 from J; bases not matched to a gene: 3. CDR3 amino acids: CASSLGLAVYNEQFF. DNA for the CDR3: TGCGCCAGCAGCCTGGGACTAGCGGTTTACAATGAGCAGTTCTTC.

The chain combines TRBV18 with TRBJ1-1; no reliable D call. The CDR3 totals 14 residues. Between the trimmed V and J ends, which lost 8 bases and 2 bases, there was a span of 15 bases. Per the germline V gene, CDR1 is KGHSH and CDR2 is LQKENI. In DNA, the CDR3 is TGTGCCAGCCGCACGGGGATTACCAACACTGAAGCTTTCTTT. It encodes CASRTGITNTEAFF. Full variable domain (remainder filled in from reference TRBV18 and TRBJ1-1): NAGVMQNPRHLVRRRGQEARLRCSPMKGHSHVYWYRQLPEEGLKFMVYLQKENIIDESGMPKERFSAEFPKEGPSILRIQQVVRGDSAAYFCASRTGITNTEAFFGQGTRLTVV.

This clone appeared a single time. V and J are TRBV5-1 and TRBJ2-3; TRBD1 matches at 7 bases. Germline V gene data show CDR1 as SGHRS and CDR2 as YFSETQ. With 8 bases clipped from V and 1 base from J, the junction kept 10 bases outside the gene matches. The CDR3 has 15 amino acids. The CDR3 nucleotides are TGCGCCAGTACATCCTCAGGGACAGGCACAGATACGCAGTATTTT. This gives the protein CASTSSGTGTDTQYF.

The rearrangement joins TRBV6-1 to TRBJ2-2; perhaps TRBD1 as D (5 bases). This CDR3 has 14 residues. The V end was cut by 8 bases, the J end by 0 bases, with 10 bases between. Looked up from germline, CDR1 is MNHNS and CDR2 is SASEGT. The CDR3: CASPPRANTGELFF. In DNA, the CDR3 is TGTGCCAGCCCACCCAGGGCGAACACCGGGGAGCTGTTTTTT.

This clone was counted a few times. This sequence joins TRBV4-3 and TRBJ1-1; D ambiguous. V was pared by 4 bases and J by 4 bases, with 10 bases between. CDR3 length: 13 amino acids. Germline lookup yields CDR1 LGHNA and CDR2 YSLEER. The CDR3 loop reads CASSPGRGTEAFF. The CDR3 DNA sequence: TGCGCCAGCAGCCCCGGACGGGGCACTGAAGCTTTCTTT.

This chain uses TRBV5-4 with TRBJ1-3, with D perhaps TRBD1 (6 bases). V lost 2 bases and J 4 bases, leaving 10 bases between the germline ends. The CDR3 contains 14 residues. The germline gives CDR1 SGHNT, CDR2 YYREEE (reference sequence). The CDR3 DNA sequence: TGTGCCAGCAGCTTTCAGGGGATCGGAAACACCATATATTTT. This encodes CASSFQGIGNTIYF.